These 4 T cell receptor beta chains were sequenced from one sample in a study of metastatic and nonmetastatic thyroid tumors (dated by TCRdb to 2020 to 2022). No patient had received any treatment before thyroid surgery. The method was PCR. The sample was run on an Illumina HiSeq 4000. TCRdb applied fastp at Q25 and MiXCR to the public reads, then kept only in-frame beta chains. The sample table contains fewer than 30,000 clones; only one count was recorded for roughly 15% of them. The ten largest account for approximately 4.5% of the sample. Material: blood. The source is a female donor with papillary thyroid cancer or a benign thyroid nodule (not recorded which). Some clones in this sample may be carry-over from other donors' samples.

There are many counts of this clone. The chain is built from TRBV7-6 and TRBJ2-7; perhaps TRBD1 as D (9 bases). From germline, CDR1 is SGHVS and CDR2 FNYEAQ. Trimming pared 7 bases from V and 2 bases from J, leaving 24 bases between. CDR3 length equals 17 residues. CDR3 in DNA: TGTGCCAGCACCTCGGGGGGGGGACAGGGAGTGCCCTACGAGCAGTACTTC. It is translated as CASTSGGGQGVPYEQYF.

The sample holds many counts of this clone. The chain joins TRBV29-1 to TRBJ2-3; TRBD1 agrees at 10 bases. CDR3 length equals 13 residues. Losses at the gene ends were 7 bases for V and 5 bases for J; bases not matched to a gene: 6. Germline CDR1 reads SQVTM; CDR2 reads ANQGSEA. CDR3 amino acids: CSATGGAVDTQYF. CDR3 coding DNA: TGCAGCGCGACAGGGGGCGCGGTAGATACGCAGTATTTT.

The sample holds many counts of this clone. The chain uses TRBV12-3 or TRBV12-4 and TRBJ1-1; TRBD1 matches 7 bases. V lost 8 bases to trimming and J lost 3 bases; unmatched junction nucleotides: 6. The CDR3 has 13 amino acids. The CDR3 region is CASCRQGHTEAFF. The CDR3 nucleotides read TGTGCCAGCTGTCGACAGGGCCACACTGAAGCTTTCTTT.

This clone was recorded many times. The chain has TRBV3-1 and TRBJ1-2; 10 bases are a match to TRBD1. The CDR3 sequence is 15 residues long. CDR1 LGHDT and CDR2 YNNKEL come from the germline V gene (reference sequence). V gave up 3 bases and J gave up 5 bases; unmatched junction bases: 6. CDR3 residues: CASSHQDRGRYGYTF. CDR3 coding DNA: TGTGCCAGCAGCCATCAGGACAGGGGGAGGTATGGCTACACCTTC. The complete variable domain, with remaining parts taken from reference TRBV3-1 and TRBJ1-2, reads DTAVSQTPKYLVTQMGNDKSIKCEQNLGHDTMYWYKQDSKKFLKIMFSYNNKELIINETVPNRFSPKSPDKAHLNLHINSLELGDSAVYFCASSHQDRGRYGYTFGSGTRLTVV.